This T cell receptor (beta chain) was captured by sequencing in a study of T cell responses to AZD1222 COVID-19 vaccine. Study conclusions and caveats: Only six people who got AZD1222 tested seropositive at baseline. Spike-specific TCR breadth and depth grew following two AZD1222 doses. In the spike-specific TCR repertoire, nearly half reportedly target unmutated variant regions.

The V end lost 5 bases, the J end lost 8 bases, and 18 bases lay between the germline ends. Germline CDR1 and CDR2: LNHDA and SQIVND (reference sequence). The CDR3 is made up of 14 amino acids. Assay: immunoSEQ multiplex PCR; the TCRdb copy retains only in-frame clones and omits some. Of about 130,000 clones listed, approximately 92% are singletons. As to this clone: Its antigen is as yet unknown.

This clonotype was obtained from an adult who received the AZD1222 COVID-19 vaccine. Sequenced material: peripheral blood, taken 28 days after the second AZD1222 dose. The chain uses TRBV19 and TRBJ1-2, with a possible D match to TRBD1 (5 bases). CDR3 sequence (DNA): TGTGCCAGTAGTTCCGAAGGGGCTTGGAGCGGCTACACCTTC. This sequence encodes CASSSEGAWSGYTF. Filled out from reference TRBV19 and TRBJ1-2, the complete variable domain reads DGGITQSPKYLFRKEGQNVTLSCEQNLNHDAMYWYRQDPGQGLRLIYYSQIVNDFQKGDIAEGYSVSREKKESFPLTVTSAQKNPTAFYLCASSSEGAWSGYTFGSGTRLTVV.